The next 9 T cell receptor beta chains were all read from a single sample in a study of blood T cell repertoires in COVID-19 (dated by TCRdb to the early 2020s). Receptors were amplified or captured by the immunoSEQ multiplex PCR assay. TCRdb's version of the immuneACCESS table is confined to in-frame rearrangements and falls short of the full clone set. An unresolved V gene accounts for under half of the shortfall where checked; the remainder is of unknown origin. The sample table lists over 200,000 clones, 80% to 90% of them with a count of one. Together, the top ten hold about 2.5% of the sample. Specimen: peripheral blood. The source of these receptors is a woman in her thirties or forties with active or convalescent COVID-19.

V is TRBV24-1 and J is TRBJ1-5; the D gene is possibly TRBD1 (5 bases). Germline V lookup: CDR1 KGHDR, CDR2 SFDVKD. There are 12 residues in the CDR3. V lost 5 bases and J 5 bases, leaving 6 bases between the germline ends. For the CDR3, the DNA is TGTGCCACCAGTGGCAGGGATCAGCCCCAGCATTTT. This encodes CATSGRDQPQHF.

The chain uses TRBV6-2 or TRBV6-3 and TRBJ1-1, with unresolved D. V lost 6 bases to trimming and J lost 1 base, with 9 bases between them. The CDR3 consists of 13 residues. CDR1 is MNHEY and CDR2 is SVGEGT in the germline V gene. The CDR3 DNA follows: TGTGCCAGCAGCTCCCCGGGGAACACTGAAGCTTTCTTT. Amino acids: CASSSPGNTEAFF.

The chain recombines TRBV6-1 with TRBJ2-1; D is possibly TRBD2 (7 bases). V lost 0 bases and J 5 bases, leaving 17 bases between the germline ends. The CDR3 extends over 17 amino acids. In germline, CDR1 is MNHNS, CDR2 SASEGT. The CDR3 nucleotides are TGTGCCAGCAGTGAAGCGGGCGGGGGCCCTGTTGACAATGAGCAGTTCTTC. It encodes CASSEAGGGPVDNEQFF.

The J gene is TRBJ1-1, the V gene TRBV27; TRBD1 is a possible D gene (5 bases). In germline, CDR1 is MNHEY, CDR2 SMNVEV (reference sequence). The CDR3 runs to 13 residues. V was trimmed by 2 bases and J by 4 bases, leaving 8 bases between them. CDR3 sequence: CASSLGALTEAFF. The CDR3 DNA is TGTGCCAGCAGTTTAGGGGCCCTCACTGAAGCTTTCTTT.

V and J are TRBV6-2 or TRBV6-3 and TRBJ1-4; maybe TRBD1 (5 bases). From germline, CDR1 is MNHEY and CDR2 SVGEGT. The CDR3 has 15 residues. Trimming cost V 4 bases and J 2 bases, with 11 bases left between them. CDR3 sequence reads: CASSSGGATNEKLFF. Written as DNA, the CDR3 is TGTGCCAGCAGTTCGGGGGGAGCGACTAATGAAAAACTGTTTTTT.

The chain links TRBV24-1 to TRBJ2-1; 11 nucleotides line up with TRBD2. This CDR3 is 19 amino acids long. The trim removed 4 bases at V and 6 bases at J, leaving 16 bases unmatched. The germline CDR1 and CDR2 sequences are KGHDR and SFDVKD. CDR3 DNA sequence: TGTGCCACCAGTGACTTCCGGGGTGTGACTAGCGGGATCATCAATGAGCAGTTCTTC. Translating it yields CATSDFRGVTSGIINEQFF.

CDR3 sequence reads: CAWSGTGGFSYGYTF. CDR3 bases: TGTGCCTGGAGCGGGACAGGGGGCTTTAGCTATGGCTACACCTTC. The rearrangement joins TRBV30 to TRBJ1-2, with TRBD1 matching over 12 bases. This CDR3 is built from 15 residues. The V gene end was trimmed by 3 bases and the J gene end by 4 bases; junction bases not matched to a gene: 6. In germline, CDR1 is GTSNPN, CDR2 SVGIG (reference sequence).

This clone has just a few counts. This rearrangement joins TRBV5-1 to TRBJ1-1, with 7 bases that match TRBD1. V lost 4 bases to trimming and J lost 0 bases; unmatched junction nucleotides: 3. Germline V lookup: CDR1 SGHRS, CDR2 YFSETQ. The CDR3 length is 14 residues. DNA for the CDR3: TGCGCCAGCAGCCAAGACAGGGTGAACACTGAAGCTTTCTTT. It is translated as CASSQDRVNTEAFF. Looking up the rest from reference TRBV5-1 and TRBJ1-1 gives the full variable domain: KAGVTQTPRYLIKTRGQQVTLSCSPISGHRSVSWYQQTPGQGLQFLFEYFSETQRNKGNFPGRFSGRQFSNSRSEMNVSTLELGDSALYLCASSQDRVNTEAFFGQGTRLTVV.

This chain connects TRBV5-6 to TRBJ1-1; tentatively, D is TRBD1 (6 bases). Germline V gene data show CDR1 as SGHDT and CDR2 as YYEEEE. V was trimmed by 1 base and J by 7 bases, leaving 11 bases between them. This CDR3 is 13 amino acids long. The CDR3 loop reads CASSLTGFSEAFF. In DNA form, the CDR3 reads TGTGCCAGCAGCTTGACAGGGTTTAGTGAAGCTTTCTTT.